This T cell receptor (beta chain) was profiled in a study of T-cell memory formation after mild COVID-19. The CDR3 is 15 amino acids. Germline V CDR1 and CDR2: SGHTA, FQGNSA. V shed 3 bases and J shed 2 bases, with 8 bases lying between them. This clonotype was found a few times. From the 5' RACE reads, TCRdb called clonotypes with MiXCR, one entry per CDR3 protein. Altogether under 350,000 distinct CDR3 sequences are present, 16% being singletons, with the ten largest covering roughly 25%. The chain links TRBV7-2 to TRBJ2-6, with no clear D. The material sequenced was PBMCs or a T cell subset sorted from them (not recorded which). The clonotype originates from a man aged 18 to 30 who had mild COVID-19 (a few samples of this study predate the infection). Cell type and time point are not known. Here the CDR3 DNA reads TGTGCCAGCAGCTTGGGTCGGCCTGGGGCCAACGTCCTGACTTTC. It translates to CASSLGRPGANVLTF.